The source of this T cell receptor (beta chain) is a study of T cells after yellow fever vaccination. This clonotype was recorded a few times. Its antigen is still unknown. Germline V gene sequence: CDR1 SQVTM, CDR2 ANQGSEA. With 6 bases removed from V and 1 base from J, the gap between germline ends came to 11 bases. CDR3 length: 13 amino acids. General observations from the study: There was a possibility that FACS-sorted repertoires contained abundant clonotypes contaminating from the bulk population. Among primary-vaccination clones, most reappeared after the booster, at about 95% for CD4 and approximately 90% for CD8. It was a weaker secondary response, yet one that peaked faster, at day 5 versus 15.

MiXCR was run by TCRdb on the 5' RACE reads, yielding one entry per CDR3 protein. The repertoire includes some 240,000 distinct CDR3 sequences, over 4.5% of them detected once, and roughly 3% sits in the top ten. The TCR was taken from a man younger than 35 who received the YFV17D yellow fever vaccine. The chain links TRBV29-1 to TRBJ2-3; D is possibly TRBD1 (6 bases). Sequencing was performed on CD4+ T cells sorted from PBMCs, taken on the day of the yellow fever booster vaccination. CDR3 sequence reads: CSVQRTGTDTQYF. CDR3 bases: TGCAGCGTGCAAAGGACAGGCACAGATACGCAGTATTTT.